Detailed here is one T cell receptor beta chain. The antigen remains unidentified. The germline V and J ends were trimmed by 2 bases and 7 bases, with 11 bases remaining between them. The CDR3 is 13 amino acids. The V gene's germline CDR1 is SQVTM and CDR2 ANQGSEA. The data are from a study of cytomegalovirus exposure and HLA in healthy donors. Study outcomes and limitations: Follow-up analysis later connected one missense variant in DCLRE1C with trimming of TCR beta V- and J-genes. Clonal expansion, a later analysis showed, was greater in HLA-associated TCR beta chains than in equally common others. In a later analysis, parvovirus B19, influenza, CMV and Epstein-Barr virus appeared linked to several top co-occurrence clusters.

Use of 60 Vbeta and 13 Jbeta primers characterized the PCR. Original data processing: Unique TCR beta chains totaled roughly 80 million in a later count, with roughly 10 million of them shared. The assay was immunoSEQ multiplex PCR, and TCRdb's table has in-frame clones only and misses some. V, J and clone size are those of that table, while D and trimming were read from the DNA. The table records 150,000 to 190,000 clones, roughly 82% of them present only once. Material: PBMCs. V and J are TRBV29-1 and TRBJ1-4; a weak D match, TRBD1 (5 bases). The origin of this receptor is a woman aged 45 to 65 in good health and CMV-seropositive. Here the CDR3 reads CSVESQGGEKLFF. In DNA, the CDR3 is TGCAGCGTTGAATCGCAGGGTGGTGAAAAACTGTTTTTT.